This TCR beta chain came from a study of cytomegalovirus exposure and HLA in healthy donors. The study, taken as a whole, reports: In a later analysis, compared with equally common non-associated chains, HLA-associated beta chains were more expanded. According to a later analysis, most TCR beta chains associated with CMV appeared HLA-restricted. A later analysis found TCR association rates differed by HLA locus, highest for DRB1 and lowest for HLA-C.

PCR used 60 Vbeta primers and 13 Jbeta primers. Sequenced by immunoSEQ multiplex PCR; TCRdb stores in-frame clones only, minus some. The table counts around 150,000 clones; roughly 2.7% lies in the top ten. The J segment lost 5 bases and the V segment lost 2 bases, leaving 3 bases of the junction unmatched. The CDR3 runs to 16 residues. Germline CDR1 SGHAT, CDR2 FQDESV (reference sequence). For this clone: Its target is not known.

The TCR originated in a man in his forties or fifties in good health and CMV-seronegative. The rearrangement links TRBV11-1 to TRBJ2-3; 14 positions match TRBD2. The sample comprised PBMCs. This CDR3 is CASSLLTSGGVDTQYF. The CDR3 DNA follows: TGTGCCAGCAGCTTACTGACTAGCGGGGGGGTAGATACGCAGTATTTT.